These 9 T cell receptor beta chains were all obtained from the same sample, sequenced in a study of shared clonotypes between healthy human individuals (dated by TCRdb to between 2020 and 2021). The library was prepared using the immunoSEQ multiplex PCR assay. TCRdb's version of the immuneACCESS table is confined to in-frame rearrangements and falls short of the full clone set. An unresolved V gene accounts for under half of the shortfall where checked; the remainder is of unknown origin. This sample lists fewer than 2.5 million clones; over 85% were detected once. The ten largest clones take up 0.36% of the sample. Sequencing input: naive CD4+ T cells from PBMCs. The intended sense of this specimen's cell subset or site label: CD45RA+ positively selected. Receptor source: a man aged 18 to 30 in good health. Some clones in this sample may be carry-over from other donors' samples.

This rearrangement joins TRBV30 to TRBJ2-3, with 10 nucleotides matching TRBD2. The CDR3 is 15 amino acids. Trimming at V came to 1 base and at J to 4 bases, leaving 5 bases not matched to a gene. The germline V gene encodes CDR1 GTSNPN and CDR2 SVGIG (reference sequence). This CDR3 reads CAWSGATSGPDTQYF. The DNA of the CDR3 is TGTGCCTGGAGTGGTGCGACTAGCGGGCCAGATACGCAGTATTTT.

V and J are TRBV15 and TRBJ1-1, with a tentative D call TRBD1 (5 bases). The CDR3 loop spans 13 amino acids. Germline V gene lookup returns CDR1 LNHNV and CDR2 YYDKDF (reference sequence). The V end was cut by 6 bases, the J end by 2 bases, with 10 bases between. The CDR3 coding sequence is TGTGCCACCAGGCGGGGGTCAAACACTGAAGCTTTCTTT. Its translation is CATRRGSNTEAFF.

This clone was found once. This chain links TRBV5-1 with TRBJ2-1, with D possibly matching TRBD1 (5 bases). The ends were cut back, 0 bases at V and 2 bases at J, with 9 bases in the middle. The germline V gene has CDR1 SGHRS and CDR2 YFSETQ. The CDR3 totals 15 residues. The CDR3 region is CASSLARGAYNEQFF. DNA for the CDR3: TGCGCCAGCAGCTTGGCTAGGGGCGCCTACAATGAGCAGTTCTTC. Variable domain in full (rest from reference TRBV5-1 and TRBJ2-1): KAGVTQTPRYLIKTRGQQVTLSCSPISGHRSVSWYQQTPGQGLQFLFEYFSETQRNKGNFPGRFSGRQFSNSRSEMNVSTLELGDSALYLCASSLARGAYNEQFFGPGTRLTVL.

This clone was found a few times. CDR3 protein: CASSLISGRGGYTF. As DNA, the CDR3 is TGTGCCAGCAGTTTGATCTCAGGGAGAGGTGGCTACACCTTC. The chain combines TRBV28 with TRBJ1-2; maybe TRBD1 (5 bases). The CDR3 is 14 residues long. The V gene's germline CDR1 is MDHEN and CDR2 SYDVKM. V lost 3 bases, J lost 7 bases, and 15 bases lay in between.

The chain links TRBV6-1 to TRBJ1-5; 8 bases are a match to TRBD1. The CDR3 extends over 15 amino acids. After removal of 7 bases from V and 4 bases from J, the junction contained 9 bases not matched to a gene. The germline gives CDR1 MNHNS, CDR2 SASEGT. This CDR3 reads CASTFLDRANQPQHF. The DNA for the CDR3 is TGTGCCAGCACCTTCCTGGACAGGGCTAATCAGCCCCAGCATTTT.

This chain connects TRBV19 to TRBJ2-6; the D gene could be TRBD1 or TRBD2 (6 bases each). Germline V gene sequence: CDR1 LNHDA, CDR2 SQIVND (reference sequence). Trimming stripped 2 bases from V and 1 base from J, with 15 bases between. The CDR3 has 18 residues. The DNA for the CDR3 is TGTGCCAGTAGTATAAGGGGGGCGGGACTTTCTGGGGCCAACGTCCTGACTTTC. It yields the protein CASSIRGAGLSGANVLTF.

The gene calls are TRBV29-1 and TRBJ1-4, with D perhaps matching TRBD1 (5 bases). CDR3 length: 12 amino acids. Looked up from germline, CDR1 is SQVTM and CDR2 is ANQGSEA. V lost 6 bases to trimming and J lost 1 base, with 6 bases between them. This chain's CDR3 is CSVGGTNEKLFF. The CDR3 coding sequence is TGCAGCGTGGGGGGAACTAATGAAAAACTGTTTTTT.

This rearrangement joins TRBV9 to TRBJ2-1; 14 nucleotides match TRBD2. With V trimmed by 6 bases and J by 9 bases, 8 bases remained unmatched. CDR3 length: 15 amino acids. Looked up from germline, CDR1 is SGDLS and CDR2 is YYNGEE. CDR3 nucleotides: TGTGCCAGCAACCCGGGACTAGCGGGAGATAGTGAGCAGTTCTTC. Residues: CASNPGLAGDSEQFF.

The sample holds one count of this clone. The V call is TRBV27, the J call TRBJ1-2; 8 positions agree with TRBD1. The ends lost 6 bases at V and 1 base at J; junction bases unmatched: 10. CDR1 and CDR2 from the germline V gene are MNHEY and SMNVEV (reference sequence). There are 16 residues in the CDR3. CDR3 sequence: CASRAGTGRHNYGYTF. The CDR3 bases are TGTGCCAGCAGAGCCGGGACAGGACGTCATAACTATGGCTACACCTTC.